The 6 T cell receptor beta chains below come from one sample, sequenced in a study of blood T cells in healthy people across ages. Then a second PCR, running about 6 to 12 cycles, was carried out with a sample-barcoded 5' primer and a J-beta primer mix. Using its own MiXCR run on the 5' RACE reads, TCRdb lists one record per CDR3 protein. The sample has under 2,000,000 distinct CDR3 sequences, roughly 50% seen once; the top ten hold less than 2.5%. The sample taken for sequencing was blood. All receptors come from a woman between 40 and 55 years old in good health.

This clonotype has only a few counts. This chain links TRBV13 with TRBJ1-5; D is perhaps TRBD1 (5 bases). The V and J ends lost 3 bases and 5 bases respectively, with 11 bases between them. Germline V CDR1 and CDR2: PRHDT, FYEKMQ (reference sequence). The CDR3 loop spans 14 amino acids. The CDR3 sequence: CASSLGRVDQPQHF. CDR3 coding DNA: TGTGCCAGCAGCTTGGGCAGGGTCGATCAGCCCCAGCATTTT. Using reference TRBV13 and TRBJ1-5 for the parts outside the CDR3, the full variable domain is AAGVIQSPRHLIKEKRETATLKCYPIPRHDTVYWYQQGPGQDPQFLISFYEKMQSDKGSIPDRFSAQQFSDYHSELNMSSLELGDSALYFCASSLGRVDQPQHFGDGTRLSIL.

This chain connects TRBV28 to TRBJ1-2; maybe TRBD1 (6 bases). CDR1 is MDHEN, CDR2 SYDVKM, per germline. Trimming pared 3 bases from V and 8 bases from J, leaving 22 bases between. The CDR3 runs 16 residues. For the CDR3, the DNA is TGTGCCAGCAGTTTCATCTCAGGGTCGGCAGGGGAGGGCTACACCTTC. This encodes CASSFISGSAGEGYTF.

The chain carries TRBV20-1 and TRBJ2-1; 13 bases are a match to TRBD2. This CDR3 spans 21 amino acids. V dropped 5 bases and J dropped 0; count of bases not matched to a gene: 19. CDR1 and CDR2 (germline): DFQATT, SNEGSKA (reference sequence). The CDR3 region is CSAGAKTSGLAGTYSYNEQFF. Written as DNA, the CDR3 is TGCAGTGCTGGAGCCAAAACTTCGGGACTAGCGGGGACTTACTCCTACAATGAGCAGTTCTTC.

In this sample, this clonotype turned up a few times. The V gene is TRBV7-9, the J gene TRBJ1-2, with D perhaps TRBD1 (5 bases). CDR3 size: 14 residues. Trimming shortened V by 2 bases and J by 5 bases, and 12 bases separated the two germline ends. Germline V lookup: CDR1 SEHNR, CDR2 FQNEAQ (reference sequence). CDR3 nucleotides: TGTGCCAGCAGCTTACGGTCGGCAGGGTATGGCTACACCTTC. It codes for CASSLRSAGYGYTF. Complete variable domain (other parts from reference TRBV7-9 and TRBJ1-2): DTGVSQNPRHKITKRGQNVTFRCDPISEHNRLYWYRQTLGQGPEFLTYFQNEAQLEKSRLLSDRFSAERPKGSFSTLEIQRTEQGDSAMYLCASSLRSAGYGYTFGSGTRLTVV.

V gene TRBV10-3 combines with J gene TRBJ2-7, with TRBD1 matching over 9 bases. The CDR3 consists of 14 residues. Germline lookup yields CDR1 ENHRY and CDR2 SYGVKD. The ends lost 4 bases at V and 10 bases at J; junction bases unmatched: 11. CDR3 in DNA: TGTGCCATCAGTGTAGGGACAGGGCGAGAGATCCAGTACTTC. It is translated as CAISVGTGREIQYF.

This clonotype was found a few times. The chain uses TRBV20-1 and TRBJ2-7, with D perhaps TRBD2 (5 bases). The CDR3 is 12 residues long. Germline CDR1 reads DFQATT; CDR2 reads SNEGSKA (reference sequence). V shed 3 bases and J shed 4 bases, with 10 bases lying between them. CDR3 protein: CSASGGRYEQYF. The CDR3 nucleotides are TGCAGTGCTAGCGGAGGCAGATACGAGCAGTACTTC.